This T cell receptor beta chain appears in the sequencing data of a study of blood T cell repertoires in COVID-19. Whole-study context: Spain, Italy and the United States supplied samples that represented acute and convalescent COVID-19.

The V and J ends lost 0 bases and 6 bases respectively, with 8 bases between them. This CDR3 contains 13 residues. Germline CDR1 and CDR2: MNHNS and SASEGT. In the source study's methods: Quantification of nucleated cells was approximated via reference gene primer amplification. Sequenced by immunoSEQ multiplex PCR; TCRdb stores in-frame clones only, minus some. The V and J calls and clone size were taken over from that table, and D and trimming were inferred from the DNA. The table records tens of thousands of clones, roughly 89% of them present only once. This clonotype was obtained from a man aged 25 to 45 with acute or convalescent COVID-19. Sample: peripheral blood. The chain links TRBV6-1 to TRBJ1-2; D is perhaps TRBD1 (5 bases). CDR3 protein: CASSEAPGDGYTF. CDR3 coding DNA: TGTGCCAGCAGTGAAGCTCCGGGGGATGGCTACACCTTC.